A selection of T cell receptor beta chains follows, all from one sample in a study of T cell responses to AZD1222 COVID-19 vaccine. Libraries were prepared by immunoSEQ multiplex PCR; TCRdb keeps only in-frame clonotypes and omits some of them. This sample yields around 120,000 clones, of which 70% to 85% are seen a single time; roughly a quarter belongs to the top ten. Here the sequenced sample was peripheral blood, taken 28 days after the second AZD1222 dose. The receptors here all came from an adult who received the AZD1222 COVID-19 vaccine. The CDR3 runs from the conserved cysteine through the conserved F or W. Fields, in order: V gene, D gene, clone size, J gene, CDR3 length, CDR3 DNA, CDR3 protein. A D gene is named only where the DNA matches it firmly. Only part of the rows carry a size: once, few, many, or a class if the clone is expanded.

>TRBV4-3|NA|NA|TRBJ1-6|17
TGCGCCAGCAGCCAGGAGTCCTTAGGGGGTTTAAATTCACCCCTCCACTTT
CASSQESLGGLNSPLHF
>TRBV23-1|TRBD1|NA|TRBJ1-5|20
TGCGCCAGCAGTCATGGAACTCCGGGACAGGGAGTGGTTGGCAATCAGCCCCAGCATTTT
CASSHGTPGQGVVGNQPQHF
>TRBV7-9|NA|NA|TRBJ1-1|15
TGTGCCAGCAGCTTAGTGAGGGAGGGGGGCACTGAAGCTTTCTTT
CASSLVREGGTEAFF
>TRBV2|NA|NA|TRBJ1-5|15
TGTGCCAGCAGCGCGGCAACAGGGATCGGTCAGCCCCAGCATTTT
CASSAATGIGQPQHF
>TRBV11-2|TRBD1|few|TRBJ2-7|15
TGTGCCAGCAACAACCTCGGGACAGCTACCTACGAGCAGTACTTC
CASNNLGTATYEQYF
>TRBV12-5|NA|NA|TRBJ1-2|14
TGTGCTAGTGGTTTGTCGGGACCGGAATTTGGCTACACCTTC
CASGLSGPEFGYTF
>TRBV3-1/TRBV3-2|NA|NA|TRBJ1-1|11
TGTGCCAGCAGCCTGGGGTTTGAAGCTTTCTTT
CASSLGFEAFF
>TRBV5-4|NA|NA|TRBJ2-5|14
TGTGCCAGCAGCTTGGAGGTGGGGAAAGAGACCCAGTACTTC
CASSLEVGKETQYF
>TRBV19|NA|NA|TRBJ2-3|19
TGTGCCAGTAGTCCCAACTGGGATACGACGAACGGGGGTGGAGATACGCAGTATTTT
CASSPNWDTTNGGGDTQYF
>TRBV5-1|NA|once|TRBJ2-2|14
TGCGCCAGCAGCCTCGACACAGGCGCCGGGGAGCTGTTTTTT
CASSLDTGAGELFF
>TRBV2|NA|NA|TRBJ2-1|13
TGTGCCAGCAGTCCCCTAGGGGGCAATGAGCAGTTCTTC
CASSPLGGNEQFF
>TRBV9|TRBD2|NA|TRBJ2-3|15
TGTGCCAGCAGCGGCGACTCACGGGGGGCAGATACGCAGTATTTT
CASSGDSRGADTQYF
>TRBV5-1|TRBD1|many|TRBJ1-3|14
TGCGCCAGCTCAGGGGGAAGCCCAGGAAACACCATATATTTT
CASSGGSPGNTIYF
>TRBV4-3|NA|NA|TRBJ1-2|17
TGCGCCAGCAGCCATATCGGGACCGCAGGCGTTCGCTATGGCTACACCTTC
CASSHIGTAGVRYGYTF
>TRBV9|NA|NA|TRBJ1-2|14
TGTGCCAGCAGGCCCCAGGGAGACAGCTATGGCTACACCTTC
CASRPQGDSYGYTF
>TRBV2|TRBD1|NA|TRBJ1-5|13
TGTGCCAGCACGGGACAGACCTATCAGCCCCAGCATTTT
CASTGQTYQPQHF
>TRBV21-1|NA|NA|TRBJ2-7|15
TGTGCCAGCAGACCCTTCAAATTACGTATCCACGAGCAGTACTTC
CASRPFKLRIHEQYF
>TRBV13|NA|NA|TRBJ2-1|14
TGTGCCAGCAGATTAGCAAGTGGCTACAATGAGCAGTTCTTC
CASRLASGYNEQFF
>TRBV6-5|TRBD1|NA|TRBJ1-2|14
TGTGCCAGCAGTCGGGACAGGCCCGGGTGGATCTACACCTTC
CASSRDRPGWIYTF
>TRBV6-2/TRBV6-3|NA|NA|TRBJ2-1|15
TGTGCCAGCAGTTACTCGACGCATTGGTACAATGAGCAGTTCTTC
CASSYSTHWYNEQFF
>TRBV28|TRBD1|NA|TRBJ1-5|15
TGTGCCAGCAGTCGTCAGGGGGGGGCAGCTCAGCCCCAGCATTTT
CASSRQGGAAQPQHF
>TRBV5-5|NA|few|TRBJ2-1|15
TGTGCCAGCAGCCCAAAGGACCCCTACTACAATGAGCAGTTCTTC
CASSPKDPYYNEQFF
>TRBV4-1|NA|NA|TRBJ1-2|15
TGCGCCAGCAGCCAAAAAAATGAGGGGTTGTATGGCTACACCTTC
CASSQKNEGLYGYTF
>TRBV11-1|TRBD1|NA|TRBJ2-5|16
TGTGCCAGCAGCCCCCGGGACAGGGGACTCCAAGAGACCCAGTACTTC
CASSPRDRGLQETQYF
>TRBV7-3|TRBD2|NA|TRBJ2-5|16
TGTGCCAGCAGCCCTGGGACTAGCGAGATACAAGAGACCCAGTACTTC
CASSPGTSEIQETQYF
>TRBV28|NA|once|TRBJ1-1|14
TGTGCCAGCAGTTTATTAAGGGGGAACACTGAAGCTTTCTTT
CASSLLRGNTEAFF
>TRBV11-2|NA|once|TRBJ2-7|17
TGTGCCAGCAGCTTAGCGGTTGGAGGACAAAGCTCCTACGAGCAGTACTTC
CASSLAVGGQSSYEQYF
>TRBV4-3|NA|NA|TRBJ1-5|15
TGCGCCAGCAGCCAAGATTATGATAGCAATCAGCCCCAGCATTTT
CASSQDYDSNQPQHF
>TRBV29-1|NA|NA|TRBJ1-5|13
TGCAGCGTTGCGGGGACGGGGGATCAGCCCCAGCATTTT
CSVAGTGDQPQHF
>TRBV29-1|NA|NA|TRBJ1-5|13
TGCAGCGTTGAATTGGAGGGGCATCAGCCCCAGCATTTT
CSVELEGHQPQHF
>TRBV6-5|NA|NA|TRBJ2-2|14
TGTGCCAGCAAGATGGGGGTTAGGGCCGGGGAGCTGTTTTTT
CASKMGVRAGELFF
>TRBV6-5|NA|few|TRBJ1-5|13
TGTGCCAGCAGTCAAAGGTTTGGTCAGCCCCAGCATTTT
CASSQRFGQPQHF
>TRBV10-3|NA|NA|TRBJ1-3|17
TGTGCCATCAGTGCTACAGTTCAGGGGATCTCTGGAAACACCATATATTTT
CAISATVQGISGNTIYF
>TRBV6-2/TRBV6-3|TRBD2|once|TRBJ2-1|17
TGTGCCAGCAGCCTTCCGGGACTAGCGGGCTCCTACAATGAGCAGTTCTTC
CASSLPGLAGSYNEQFF
>TRBV3-1/TRBV3-2|NA|few|TRBJ1-1|16
TGTGCCAGCAGCCCCGGACCGGCGTTCAGTGACACTGAAGCTTTCTTT
CASSPGPAFSDTEAFF
>TRBV20-1|NA|NA|TRBJ1-4|13
TGCAGTGCTAGTAGTGACCCCAGTGAAAAACTGTTTTTT
CSASSDPSEKLFF
>TRBV11-2|TRBD1|NA|TRBJ1-1|15
TGTGCCAGCAGCCCCATTCAGGGGGCCAACACTGAAGCTTTCTTT
CASSPIQGANTEAFF
>TRBV14|NA|NA|TRBJ2-7|15
TGTGCCAGCAGCCCTATAGGACAGATGACCTACGAGCAGTACTTC
CASSPIGQMTYEQYF
>TRBV21-1|NA|NA|TRBJ2-1|16
TGTGCCAGCAGCCCTTGGACTAGCATTTCCTACAATGAGCAGTTCTTC
CASSPWTSISYNEQFF
>TRBV7-8|TRBD1|NA|TRBJ1-3|15
TGTGCCAGCAGCCTGGGACAGGCTCAGAGAAACACCATATATTTT
CASSLGQAQRNTIYF
>TRBV4-3|NA|few|TRBJ1-5|13
TGCGCCAGCAGCGGGGGGCCCAATCAGCCCCAGCATTTT
CASSGGPNQPQHF
>TRBV3-1/TRBV3-2|NA|NA|TRBJ2-7|11
TGTGCCAGCCGCCAGGCACACGAGCAGTACTTC
CASRQAHEQYF
>TRBV6-2/TRBV6-3|NA|NA|TRBJ1-5|15
TGTGCCAGCAGTTACGGGGGGGGAGATTATCAGCCCCAGCATTTT
CASSYGGGDYQPQHF
>TRBV5-1|TRBD1|once|TRBJ1-2|14
TGCGCCAGCAGTCAGGGACAGGGGGATAATGGCTACACCTTC
CASSQGQGDNGYTF
>TRBV9|NA|few|TRBJ1-1|12
TGTGCCAGCAGCCTGGCGGACACTGAAGCTTTCTTT
CASSLADTEAFF
>TRBV28|NA|NA|TRBJ2-2|15
TGTGCCAGCAGTCTGGGACTTTTCAACACCGGGGAGCTGTTTTTT
CASSLGLFNTGELFF
>TRBV11-3|TRBD1|NA|TRBJ1-2|16
TGTGCCAGCAGCTTACAAGGACAGGGAGGAGGCTATGGCTACACCTTC
CASSLQGQGGGYGYTF
>TRBV7-8|NA|NA|TRBJ2-3|15
TGTGCCAGCAGTTCTCAGCCTCCCCCCACAGATACGCAGTATTTT
CASSSQPPPTDTQYF
>TRBV21-1|NA|NA|TRBJ1-6|15
TGTGCCACCAGCCCCCCAGGACCGGGGGGCTCACCCCTCCACTTT
CATSPPGPGGSPLHF